These 17 T cell receptor beta chains originate from one sample sequenced in a study of blood T cell repertoires in COVID-19. Produced via immunoSEQ multiplex PCR; TCRdb's table is partial and in-frame only. This table has 190,000 or so clones, 86% appearing once. Sequencing was carried out using PBMCs or T cells enriched from blood (not recorded which). The origin of the receptors is a woman in her twenties or thirties who had been exposed to COVID-19.

This sequence joins TRBV14 and TRBJ1-4, with D perhaps matching TRBD1 (5 bases). From germline, CDR1 is SGHDN and CDR2 FVKESK. V was trimmed by 2 bases and J by 4 bases, leaving 11 bases between them. CDR3 length: 15 amino acids. The CDR3 DNA sequence: TGTGCCAGCAGCCAACCGACAGCGTTTAATGAAAAACTGTTTTTT. Its translation is CASSQPTAFNEKLFF.

The chain links TRBV29-1 to TRBJ2-3; TRBD2 aligns across 7 bases. Germline V gene lookup returns CDR1 SQVTM and CDR2 ANQGSEA. The CDR3 runs 17 residues. The junction had 13 bases not matched to a gene; V was cut back by 0 bases and J by 4 bases. The CDR3 nucleotides read TGCAGCGTTGAAGATCCCGGGGGGAAGGCCCATCCAGATACGCAGTATTTT. Translation: CSVEDPGGKAHPDTQYF.

The chain couples TRBV3-1 (or the pseudogene TRBV3-2) to TRBJ1-2, with TRBD1 matching over 7 bases. Unmatched junction bases numbered 8, after V lost 4 bases and J lost 0 bases. Germline-derived CDR1 and CDR2 are LGHDT and YNNKEL (reference sequence). The CDR3 sequence is 16 residues long. CDR3 amino acids: CASSPTGPVANYGYTF. The CDR3 DNA sequence: TGTGCCAGCAGCCCGACAGGGCCGGTCGCTAACTATGGCTACACCTTC.

The V and J genes are TRBV4-1 and TRBJ1-5; no clear D. Deletions cut 3 bases from V and 7 bases from J, with 22 bases between. Germline V CDR1 and CDR2: MGHRA, YSYEKL. This CDR3 has 17 residues. CDR3: CASSHLDMGLLRQPQHF. Written as DNA, the CDR3 is TGCGCCAGCAGCCACCTCGATATGGGCCTCTTAAGACAGCCCCAGCATTTT.

This sequence joins TRBV5-5 and TRBJ2-3; possibly TRBD2 for D (7 bases). Germline V lookup: CDR1 SGHKS, CDR2 YYEKEE (reference sequence). Trimming cost V 0 bases and J 11 bases, with 25 bases left between them. The CDR3 runs 17 residues. CDR3: CASSLAPEGGSVRVQYF. The DNA for the CDR3 is TGTGCCAGCAGCTTGGCGCCCGAGGGGGGGTCGGTAAGGGTGCAGTATTTT.

The chain links TRBV12-5 to TRBJ2-3, with D perhaps TRBD1 (6 bases). The CDR3 is 15 residues long. Germline V gene sequence: CDR1 LGHNT, CDR2 FRNRAP. Trimming stripped 0 bases from V and 4 bases from J, with 11 bases between. Here the CDR3 reads CASGLVQGMSDTQYF. DNA for the CDR3: TGTGCTAGTGGTTTGGTACAGGGAATGTCAGATACGCAGTATTTT.

The V gene is TRBV9, the J gene TRBJ1-1; D may be TRBD1 (5 bases). Trimming left V 0 bases short and J 5 bases short, with 11 bases between. The CDR3 loop spans 14 amino acids. CDR1 and CDR2 from the germline V gene are SGDLS and YYNGEE. The CDR3: CASSVEQGLTEAFF. CDR3 bases: TGTGCCAGCAGCGTAGAGCAGGGTTTGACTGAAGCTTTCTTT.

The V gene is TRBV6-5, the J gene TRBJ1-1; 10 nucleotides agree with TRBD1. This CDR3 comprises 14 residues. The germline V gene encodes CDR1 MNHEY and CDR2 SVGAGI. The ends lost 6 bases at V and 6 bases at J; junction bases unmatched: 7. The CDR3 DNA is TGTGCCAGCAGACCACAAGGGACAGGGGCTGAAGCTTTCTTT. Encoded protein: CASRPQGTGAEAFF.

V gene TRBV2 combines with J gene TRBJ1-2, with D tentatively TRBD1 (6 bases). CDR1 and CDR2 from the germline V gene are SNHLY and FYNNEI. The CDR3 spans 13 residues. Trimming stripped 8 bases from V and 6 bases from J, with 16 bases between. CDR3 nucleotide sequence: TGTGCCAGCCCCACCAGGGGTGAGAATGGCTACACCTTC. This translates into CASPTRGENGYTF.

This chain connects TRBV5-1 to TRBJ2-3, with TRBD2 identical over 11 bases. The germline V gene encodes CDR1 SGHRS and CDR2 YFSETQ. The V and J ends lost 0 bases and 4 bases, in that order; junction bases with no gene match: 4. This CDR3 spans 16 amino acids. CDR3 residues: CASSLVLAGGSDTQYF. The CDR3 nucleotides are TGCGCCAGCAGCTTGGTGCTAGCGGGGGGATCAGATACGCAGTATTTT.

CDR3 nucleotides: TGCGCCAGCAGCTTGACAAGAGGGACAGGGGGCTACGAGCAGTACTTC. It codes for CASSLTRGTGGYEQYF. V gene TRBV5-1 combines with J gene TRBJ2-7; 11 nucleotides match TRBD1. The CDR3 runs to 16 residues. Per germline, CDR1 SGHRS and CDR2 YFSETQ. The J segment lost 3 bases and the V segment lost 1 base, leaving 6 bases of the junction unmatched.

In DNA, the CDR3 is TGCAGCGTTGAAGATCGCTATTCAGGGGGGAACTATGGCTACACCTTC. Translation gives CSVEDRYSGGNYGYTF. The chain carries TRBV29-1 and TRBJ1-2; TRBD1 matches 7 bases. This CDR3 has 16 residues. The trim removed 0 bases at V and 2 bases at J, leaving 9 bases unmatched. The germline CDR1 and CDR2 sequences are SQVTM and ANQGSEA.

For this clone: Other DNA sequences from this sample encode an identical CDR3 as well. V usage is TRBV5-1 and J usage is TRBJ1-4, with a tentative D call TRBD1 (6 bases). CDR3 length: 15 residues. The V gene's germline CDR1 is SGHRS and CDR2 YFSETQ. The V end lost 0 bases, the J end lost 8 bases, and 14 bases lay between the germline ends. The CDR3 sequence: CASSLDTGTGEKLFF. DNA for the CDR3: TGCGCCAGCAGCTTGGACACAGGGACGGGAGAAAAACTGTTTTTT.

This clone was seen once. The chain recombines TRBV29-1 with TRBJ1-1, with 7 bases identical to TRBD1. The V and J ends lost 7 bases and 5 bases, in that order; junction bases with no gene match: 7. Germline lookup yields CDR1 SQVTM and CDR2 ANQGSEA. The CDR3 length is 12 residues. The CDR3 sequence is CSGRTGDTEAFF. In DNA, the CDR3 is TGCAGCGGTAGAACAGGGGATACTGAAGCTTTCTTT. Complete variable domain (other parts from reference TRBV29-1 and TRBJ1-1): SAVISQKPSRDICQRGTSLTIQCQVDSQVTMMFWYRQQPGQSLTLIATANQGSEATYESGFVIDKFPISRPNLTFSTLTVSNMSPEDSSIYLCSGRTGDTEAFFGQGTRLTVV.

This chain connects TRBV3-1 (or the pseudogene TRBV3-2) to TRBJ2-3; a weak D match, TRBD2 (6 bases). The CDR3 runs to 15 residues. Looked up from germline, CDR1 is LGHDT and CDR2 is YNNKEL (reference sequence). V was pared by 4 bases and J by 5 bases, with 16 bases between. The DNA for the CDR3 is TGTGCCAGCAGCCCCGCGGGGCAGGCTAGAGATACGCAGTATTTT. Translated: CASSPAGQARDTQYF.

The sample holds a few counts of this clone. The rearrangement joins TRBV5-4 to TRBJ1-2; perhaps TRBD1 as D (6 bases). Looked up from germline, CDR1 is SGHNT and CDR2 is YYREEE (reference sequence). This CDR3 is built from 16 residues. Trimming pared 0 bases from V and 2 bases from J, leaving 14 bases between. The CDR3 here is CASSLGSNRENYGYTF. In nucleotides, the CDR3 is TGTGCCAGCAGCTTGGGAAGCAACAGGGAAAACTATGGCTACACCTTC. Combining the CDR3 with reference TRBV5-4 and TRBJ1-2 gives the whole variable domain ETGVTQSPTHLIKTRGQQVTLRCSSQSGHNTVSWYQQALGQGPQFIFQYYREEENGRGNFPPRFSGLQFPNYSSELNVNALELDDSALYLCASSLGSNRENYGYTFGSGTRLTVV.

The chain couples TRBV7-8 to TRBJ2-7, with TRBD2 matching 7 bases. J gave up 2 bases and V 1 base, and 11 bases lay outside the gene matches. The length of the CDR3 is 17 residues. Germline CDR1 is SGHVS and CDR2 is FQNEAQ. The CDR3 bases are TGTGCCAGCAGCTTAGGGAGGATGGGGGGGAAGACCTACGAGCAGTACTTC. This encodes CASSLGRMGGKTYEQYF.